This T cell receptor beta chain was captured in a study of cytomegalovirus exposure and HLA in healthy donors. The study, taken as a whole, reports: Among TCR sequences, most were rare, though some public TCRs appeared in many donors. The study listed under 200 cytomegalovirus-associated TCR beta chains.

The CDR3 has 14 residues. Losses at the gene ends were 5 bases for V and 11 bases for J; bases not matched to a gene: 9. Germline V gene sequence: CDR1 MNHNY, CDR2 SVGAGI (reference sequence). Remarks on this clone: Its matching antigen is unknown.

Produced via immunoSEQ multiplex PCR; TCRdb's table is partial and in-frame only. The sample yields some 170,000 clones, approximately 87% seen once. The chain uses TRBV6-6 and TRBJ1-6; 7 bases match TRBD1. Material: PBMCs. The sequence derives from a woman aged 30 to 39 in good health and CMV-seronegative. The CDR3 loop reads CASSVQGIRTPLHF. CDR3 nucleotides: TGTGCCAGCAGTGTACAGGGGATTAGGACACCCCTCCACTTT.